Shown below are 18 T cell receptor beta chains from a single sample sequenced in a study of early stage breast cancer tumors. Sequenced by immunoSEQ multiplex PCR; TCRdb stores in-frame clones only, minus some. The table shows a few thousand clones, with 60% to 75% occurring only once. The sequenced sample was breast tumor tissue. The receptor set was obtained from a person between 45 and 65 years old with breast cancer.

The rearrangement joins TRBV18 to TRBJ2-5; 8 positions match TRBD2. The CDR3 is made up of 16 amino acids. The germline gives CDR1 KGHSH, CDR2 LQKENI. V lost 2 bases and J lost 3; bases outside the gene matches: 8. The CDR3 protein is CASSPVGSGVKETQYF. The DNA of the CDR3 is TGTGCCAGCTCACCAGTCGGTAGCGGGGTAAAAGAGACCCAGTACTTC.

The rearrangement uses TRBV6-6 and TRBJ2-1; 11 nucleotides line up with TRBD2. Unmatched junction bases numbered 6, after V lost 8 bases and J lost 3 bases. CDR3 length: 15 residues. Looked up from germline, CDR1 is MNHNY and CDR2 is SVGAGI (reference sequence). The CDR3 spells CASVLAGGHYNEQFF. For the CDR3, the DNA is TGTGCCAGCGTTCTAGCGGGGGGACACTACAATGAGCAGTTCTTC.

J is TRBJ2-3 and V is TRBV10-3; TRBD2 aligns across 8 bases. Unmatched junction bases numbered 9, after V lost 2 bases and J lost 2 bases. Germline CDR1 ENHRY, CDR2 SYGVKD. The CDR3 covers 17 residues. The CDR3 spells CAISETQIAGLTDTQYF. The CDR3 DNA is TGTGCCATCAGTGAGACACAGATAGCGGGACTCACAGATACGCAGTATTTT.

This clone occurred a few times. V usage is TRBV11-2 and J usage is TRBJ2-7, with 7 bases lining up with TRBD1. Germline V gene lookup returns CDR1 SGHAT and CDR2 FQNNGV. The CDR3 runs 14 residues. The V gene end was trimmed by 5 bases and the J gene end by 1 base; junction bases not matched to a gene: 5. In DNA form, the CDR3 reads TGTGCCAGCAGCAACTGGGACAGATCCTACGAGCAGTACTTC. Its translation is CASSNWDRSYEQYF.

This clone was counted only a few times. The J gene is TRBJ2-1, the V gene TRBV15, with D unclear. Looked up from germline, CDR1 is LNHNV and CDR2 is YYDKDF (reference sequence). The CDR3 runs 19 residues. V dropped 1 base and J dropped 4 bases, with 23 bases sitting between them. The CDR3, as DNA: TGTGCCACCAGCAGAGTTAGCACCCGTGCCCAGCCCACATACAATGAGCAGTTCTTC. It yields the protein CATSRVSTRAQPTYNEQFF. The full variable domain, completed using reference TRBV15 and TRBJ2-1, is DAMVIQNPRYQVTQFGKPVTLSCSQTLNHNVMYWYQQKSSQAPKLLFHYYDKDFNNEADTPDNFQSRRPNTSFCFLDIRSPGLGDTAMYLCATSRVSTRAQPTYNEQFFGPGTRLTVL.

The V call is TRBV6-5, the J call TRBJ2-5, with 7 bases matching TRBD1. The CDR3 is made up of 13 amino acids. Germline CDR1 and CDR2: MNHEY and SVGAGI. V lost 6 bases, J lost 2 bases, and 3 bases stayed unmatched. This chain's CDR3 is CASRPRGQETQYF. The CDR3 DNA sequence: TGTGCCAGCAGGCCCAGGGGGCAAGAGACCCAGTACTTC.

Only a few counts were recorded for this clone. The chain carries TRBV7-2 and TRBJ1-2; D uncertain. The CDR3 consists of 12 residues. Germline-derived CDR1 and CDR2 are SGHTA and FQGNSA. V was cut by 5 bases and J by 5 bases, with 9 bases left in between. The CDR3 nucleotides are TGTGCCAGCAGCCCTCAACGGTATGGCTACACCTTC. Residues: CASSPQRYGYTF.

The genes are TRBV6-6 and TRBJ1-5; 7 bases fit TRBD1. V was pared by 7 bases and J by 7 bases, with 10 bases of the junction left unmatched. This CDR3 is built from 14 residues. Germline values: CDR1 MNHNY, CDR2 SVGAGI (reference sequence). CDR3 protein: CASTRGAREQPQHF. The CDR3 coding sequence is TGTGCCAGCACCAGGGGGGCGAGGGAGCAGCCCCAGCATTTT.

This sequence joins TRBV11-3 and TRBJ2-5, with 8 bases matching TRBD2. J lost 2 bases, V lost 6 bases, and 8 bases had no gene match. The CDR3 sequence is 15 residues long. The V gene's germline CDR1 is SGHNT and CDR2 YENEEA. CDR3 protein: CASRQLAELQETQYF. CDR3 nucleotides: TGTGCCAGCAGGCAACTAGCGGAATTACAAGAGACCCAGTACTTC.

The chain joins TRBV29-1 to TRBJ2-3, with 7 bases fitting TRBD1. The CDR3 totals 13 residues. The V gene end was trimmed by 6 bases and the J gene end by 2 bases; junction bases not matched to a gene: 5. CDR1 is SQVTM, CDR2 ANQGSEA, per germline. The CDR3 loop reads CSVWTGSTDTQYF. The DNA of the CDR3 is TGCAGCGTATGGACAGGATCCACAGATACGCAGTATTTT.

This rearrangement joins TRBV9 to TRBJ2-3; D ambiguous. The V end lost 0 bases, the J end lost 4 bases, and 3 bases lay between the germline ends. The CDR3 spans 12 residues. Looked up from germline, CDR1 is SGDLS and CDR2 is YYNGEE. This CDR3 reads CASSVGADTQYF. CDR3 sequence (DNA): TGTGCCAGCAGCGTAGGCGCAGATACGCAGTATTTT.

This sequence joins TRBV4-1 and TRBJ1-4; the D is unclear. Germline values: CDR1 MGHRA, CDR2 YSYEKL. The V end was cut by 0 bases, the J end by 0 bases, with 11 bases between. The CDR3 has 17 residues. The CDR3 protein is CASSQDKWSATNEKLFF. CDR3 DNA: TGCGCCAGCAGCCAAGATAAGTGGTCTGCAACTAATGAAAAACTGTTTTTT.

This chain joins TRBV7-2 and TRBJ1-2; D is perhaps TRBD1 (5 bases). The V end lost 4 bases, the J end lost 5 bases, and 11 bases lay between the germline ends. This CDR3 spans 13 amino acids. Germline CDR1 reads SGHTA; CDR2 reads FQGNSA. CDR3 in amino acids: CASSSRDGYGYTF. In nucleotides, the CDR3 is TGTGCCAGCAGCTCCCGGGACGGTTATGGCTACACCTTC. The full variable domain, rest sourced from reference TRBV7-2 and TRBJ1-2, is GAGVSQSPSNKVTEKGKDVELRCDPISGHTALYWYRQSLGQGLEFLIYFQGNSAPDKSGLPSDRFSAERTGGSVSTLTIQRTQQEDSAVYLCASSSRDGYGYTFGSGTRLTVV.

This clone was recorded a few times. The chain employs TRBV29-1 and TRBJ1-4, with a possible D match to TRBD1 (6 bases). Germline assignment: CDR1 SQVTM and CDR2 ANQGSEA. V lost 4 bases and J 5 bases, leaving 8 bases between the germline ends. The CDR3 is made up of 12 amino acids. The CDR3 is CSVGGQNEKLFF. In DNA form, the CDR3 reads TGCAGCGTTGGGGGACAAAATGAAAAACTGTTTTTT.

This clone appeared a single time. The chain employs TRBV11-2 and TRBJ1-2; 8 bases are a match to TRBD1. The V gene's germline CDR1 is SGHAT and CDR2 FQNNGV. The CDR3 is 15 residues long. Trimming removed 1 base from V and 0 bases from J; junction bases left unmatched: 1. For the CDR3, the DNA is TGTGCCAGCAGCTTAGGGACAGGGCCTAACTATGGCTACACCTTC. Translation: CASSLGTGPNYGYTF.

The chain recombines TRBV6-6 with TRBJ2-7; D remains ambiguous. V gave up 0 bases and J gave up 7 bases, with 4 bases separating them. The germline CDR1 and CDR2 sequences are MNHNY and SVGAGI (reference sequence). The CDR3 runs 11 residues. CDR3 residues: CASSYSREQYF. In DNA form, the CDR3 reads TGTGCCAGCAGTTACTCGCGGGAGCAGTACTTC.

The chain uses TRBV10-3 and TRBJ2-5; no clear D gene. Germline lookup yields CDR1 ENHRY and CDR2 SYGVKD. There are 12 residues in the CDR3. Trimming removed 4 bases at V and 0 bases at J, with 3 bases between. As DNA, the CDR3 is TGTGCCATCAGTGGTAACCAAGAGACCCAGTACTTC. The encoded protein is CAISGNQETQYF.

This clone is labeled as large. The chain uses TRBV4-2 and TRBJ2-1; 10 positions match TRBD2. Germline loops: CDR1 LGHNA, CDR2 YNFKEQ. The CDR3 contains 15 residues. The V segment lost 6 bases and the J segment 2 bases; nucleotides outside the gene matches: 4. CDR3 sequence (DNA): TGTGCCAGCAGAGTAGCGGGAGGTACCTACAATGAGCAGTTCTTC. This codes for CASRVAGGTYNEQFF.